Presented here are 13 T cell receptor beta chains from one specimen sequenced in a study of T cell responses to AZD1222 COVID-19 vaccine. Using immunoSEQ multiplex PCR, the repertoire was profiled, and TCRdb retains in-frame clones only, with some absent. The sample comprises tens of thousands of clones, 75% to 90% of which are singletons, and about 10% rests with the top ten. The sequencing used peripheral blood, collected 28 days after the second AZD1222 dose. Every receptor here comes from an adult who received the AZD1222 COVID-19 vaccine.

The CDR3 DNA is TGTGCCTGGATGCCCCATGGAGCAACTAATGAAAAACTGTTTTTT. Protein: CAWMPHGATNEKLFF. The chain uses TRBV30 and TRBJ1-4; D call uncertain. V was pared by 4 bases and J by 0 bases, with 12 bases between. CDR3 size: 15 residues. The germline gives CDR1 GTSNPN, CDR2 SVGIG (reference sequence). The whole variable domain, remainder taken from reference TRBV30 and TRBJ1-4, is SQTIHQWPATLVQPVGSPLSLECTVEGTSNPNLYWYRQAAGRGLQLLFYSVGIGQISSEVPQNLSASRPQDRQFILSSKKLLLSDSGFYLCAWMPHGATNEKLFFGSGTQLSVL.

The rearrangement joins TRBV5-5 to TRBJ1-1; unclear D gene. V was cut by 1 base and J by 1 base, with 14 bases left in between. Germline-derived CDR1 and CDR2 are SGHKS and YYEKEE (reference sequence). The CDR3 length is 16 residues. The CDR3 DNA is TGTGCCAGCAGCTTGAAAGGCAGGACGGGGAACACTGAAGCTTTCTTT. It encodes CASSLKGRTGNTEAFF.

This clone was seen more than once but under ten times. In DNA form, the CDR3 reads TGTGCCAGCAGTGCCCCCTCTGGGACAGGGCACGATGAGCAGTTCTTC. It yields the protein CASSAPSGTGHDEQFF. This chain connects TRBV27 to TRBJ2-1; TRBD1 agrees at 9 bases. With V trimmed by 5 bases and J by 8 bases, 13 bases remained unmatched. The CDR3 is 16 amino acids. The V gene's germline CDR1 is MNHEY and CDR2 SMNVEV (reference sequence).

The chain joins TRBV7-9 to TRBJ1-2, with a possible D match to TRBD1 (5 bases). V was clipped by 5 bases and J by 9 bases, with 19 bases between them. The CDR3 spans 14 residues. Germline lookup yields CDR1 SEHNR and CDR2 FQNEAQ (reference sequence). Written as DNA, the CDR3 is TGTGCCAGCAGCACGGGGGGAGAGGGTATCCGCTACACCTTC. It translates to CASSTGGEGIRYTF.

The CDR3 DNA reads as TGTGCCTGGAATTTAGCGGGGGGCTACAATGAGCAGTTCTTC. Residues: CAWNLAGGYNEQFF. The rearrangement joins TRBV30 to TRBJ2-1; 10 nucleotides agree with TRBD2. This CDR3 region has 14 residues. J was trimmed by 3 bases and V by 4 bases; bases with no gene match: 3. CDR1 is GTSNPN and CDR2 is SVGIG in the germline V gene (reference sequence).

The table lists this clone with a few counts. The chain combines TRBV7-8 with TRBJ1-1; 11 positions agree with TRBD1. CDR3 size: 16 residues. CDR1 is SGHVS, CDR2 FQNEAQ, per germline. The junction had 6 bases not matched to a gene; V was cut back by 2 bases and J by 4 bases. The CDR3: CASSLLRGQGATEAFF. As DNA, the CDR3 is TGTGCCAGCAGCTTACTCCGAGGACAGGGGGCCACTGAAGCTTTCTTT.

The genes are TRBV18 and TRBJ1-5; no clear D gene. Trimming cost V 3 bases and J 6 bases, with 15 bases left between them. The CDR3 runs 15 residues. Germline lookup yields CDR1 KGHSH and CDR2 LQKENI. CDR3 sequence (DNA): TGTGCCAGCTCACCGGGCCCCAGCAGCGGTCAGCCCCAGCATTTT. Translation gives CASSPGPSSGQPQHF.

This clone has a single count. This rearrangement joins TRBV6-6 to TRBJ2-7, with 7 positions matching TRBD1. This CDR3 region has 16 residues. The V gene's germline CDR1 is MNHNY and CDR2 SVGAGI (reference sequence). Trimming removed 0 bases from V and 2 bases from J; junction bases left unmatched: 7. CDR3 bases: TGTGCCAGCAGTTACTCCCCGGGACAGTCAACCTACGAGCAGTACTTC. It codes for CASSYSPGQSTYEQYF.

V and J are TRBV5-1 and TRBJ1-6; D is unresolved. The germline V gene encodes CDR1 SGHRS and CDR2 YFSETQ. The CDR3 is 17 amino acids. Trimming stripped 0 bases from V and 3 bases from J, with 13 bases between. The CDR3 sequence: CASSLDASTFYNSPLHF. CDR3 DNA: TGCGCCAGCAGCTTGGACGCCTCAACGTTCTATAATTCACCCCTCCACTTT.

This chain links TRBV15 with TRBJ1-6; D gene uncertain. Per germline, CDR1 LNHNV and CDR2 YYDKDF (reference sequence). This CDR3 has 13 amino acids. V lost 0 bases to trimming and J lost 16 bases, with 13 bases between them. The CDR3 DNA reads TGTGCCACCAGCAGAGATCTGAGAAGAGGACTCCACTTT. This encodes CATSRDLRRGLHF.

This clone was seen just once. The rearrangement links TRBV4-1 to TRBJ1-1; no reliable D call. Germline CDR1 MGHRA, CDR2 YSYEKL. V was clipped by 3 bases and J by 5 bases, with 13 bases between them. This CDR3 has 14 residues. Written as DNA, the CDR3 is TGCGCCAGCAGCCATCCTTCAGGTAGGACTGAAGCTTTCTTT. This gives the protein CASSHPSGRTEAFF.

This rearrangement joins TRBV7-2 to TRBJ1-2; D ambiguous. From germline, CDR1 is SGHTA and CDR2 FQGNSA. The CDR3 length is 17 residues. V was shortened by 7 bases and J by 1 base, with 22 bases between the two germline ends. The CDR3 protein is CASNLDSGRSYNYGYTF. The CDR3, as DNA: TGTGCCAGCAACCTCGATTCGGGGAGATCCTATAACTATGGCTACACCTTC. The full variable domain, in which reference TRBV7-2 and TRBJ1-2 provide the parts outside the CDR3, is GAGVSQSPSNKVTEKGKDVELRCDPISGHTALYWYRQSLGQGLEFLIYFQGNSAPDKSGLPSDRFSAERTGGSVSTLTIQRTQQEDSAVYLCASNLDSGRSYNYGYTFGSGTRLTVV.

V gene TRBV29-1 combines with J gene TRBJ2-3, with TRBD2 matching 8 bases. This CDR3 region has 14 residues. V lost 6 bases, J lost 2 bases, and 7 bases stayed unmatched. Germline CDR1 is SQVTM and CDR2 is ANQGSEA. CDR3 nucleotides: TGCAGCGTCCGTAGCGGGACTCTCACAGATACGCAGTATTTT. Amino acids: CSVRSGTLTDTQYF.